The rows below give T cell receptor beta chains drawn from one sample of a study of blood T cell repertoires in COVID-19. TCRdb keeps only in-frame clones here, not all; method: immunoSEQ multiplex PCR. The top ten clones hold 6.5% to 9.5% of a sample with approximately 170,000 clones, around 85% of them seen once. What was sequenced was peripheral blood. These receptors all stem from a woman older than 75 with COVID-19, enrolled during active disease. Both conserved end residues are part of each CDR3. D genes are given only for firm matches. Not all rows give a size; the values are once, few, many and, for expanded clones, a class.

j_gene: TRBJ1-2
v_gene: TRBV6-5
abundance: NA
len: 13
d_gene: NA
CDR3nt: TGTGCCAGCAGGTCCACAGTAGGCTATGGCTACACCTTC
CDR3aa: CASRSTVGYGYTF

j_gene: TRBJ2-5
v_gene: TRBV29-1
abundance: NA
len: 14
d_gene: TRBD1
CDR3nt: TGCAGCGGGGGATGGACAGGGGGCAAGGAGACCCAGTACTTC
CDR3aa: CSGGWTGGKETQYF

j_gene: TRBJ1-6
v_gene: TRBV9
abundance: NA
len: 19
d_gene: NA
CDR3nt: TGTGCCAGCAGCGAGAACCCGGGAGGGACAAGGTCCTATAATTCACCCCTCCACTTT
CDR3aa: CASSENPGGTRSYNSPLHF

j_gene: TRBJ2-7
v_gene: TRBV7-9
abundance: few
len: 15
d_gene: TRBD1
CDR3nt: TGTGCCAGCAGACGGACAGGGGGCGGTGTTTACGAGCAGTACTTC
CDR3aa: CASRRTGGGVYEQYF

j_gene: TRBJ2-3
v_gene: TRBV11-2
abundance: NA
len: 13
d_gene: TRBD2
CDR3nt: TGTGCCAGCAGCTTAGGGGGGGGGAGTACGCAGTATTTT
CDR3aa: CASSLGGGSTQYF

j_gene: TRBJ1-2
v_gene: TRBV28
abundance: NA
len: 15
d_gene: NA
CDR3nt: TGTGCCAGCAGTTCCTATGGATTGGGGGGCTATGGCTACACCTTC
CDR3aa: CASSSYGLGGYGYTF

j_gene: TRBJ1-3
v_gene: TRBV2
abundance: NA
len: 14
d_gene: NA
CDR3nt: TGTGCCAGCAGTTGGGGGGGAAATGGAAACACCATATATTTT
CDR3aa: CASSWGGNGNTIYF

j_gene: TRBJ2-7
v_gene: TRBV21-1
abundance: NA
len: 15
d_gene: NA
CDR3nt: TGTGCCAGCAGCAAACGGAGGACAGGGTCGGACGAGCAGTACTTC
CDR3aa: CASSKRRTGSDEQYF

j_gene: TRBJ1-2
v_gene: TRBV15
abundance: NA
len: 14
d_gene: NA
CDR3nt: TGTGCCACCAGCATTAGGCAGGGGCTCTATGGCTACACCTTC
CDR3aa: CATSIRQGLYGYTF

j_gene: TRBJ1-5
v_gene: TRBV28
abundance: NA
len: 15
d_gene: TRBD1
CDR3nt: TGTGCCAGCAGCCGACAGGGGGCAAAGGTTTTGCCCCAGCATTTT
CDR3aa: CASSRQGAKVLPQHF

j_gene: TRBJ2-5
v_gene: TRBV29-1
abundance: NA
len: 12
d_gene: TRBD1
CDR3nt: TGCAGCGTCAGGACAGGGCCAGAGACCCAGTACTTC
CDR3aa: CSVRTGPETQYF

j_gene: TRBJ1-1
v_gene: TRBV6-5
abundance: few
len: 12
d_gene: TRBD1
CDR3nt: TGTGCCAGCAGTTCGCGACAGGGTCGGGCTTTCTTT
CDR3aa: CASSSRQGRAFF

j_gene: TRBJ2-7
v_gene: TRBV5-5
abundance: NA
len: 14
d_gene: NA
CDR3nt: TGTGCCAGCAGCTTGGACATAAATCGCTACGAGCAGTACTTC
CDR3aa: CASSLDINRYEQYF

j_gene: TRBJ1-1
v_gene: TRBV2
abundance: once
len: 15
d_gene: NA
CDR3nt: TGTGCCAGCAGCCTGGACAGACTCTCGAACACTGAAGCTTTCTTT
CDR3aa: CASSLDRLSNTEAFF

j_gene: TRBJ2-3
v_gene: TRBV7-3
abundance: NA
len: 16
d_gene: TRBD2
CDR3nt: TGTGCCAGCAGCACCGGGACTAGCGCTTTCACAGATACGCAGTATTTT
CDR3aa: CASSTGTSAFTDTQYF

j_gene: TRBJ2-2
v_gene: TRBV7-6
abundance: NA
len: 16
d_gene: NA
CDR3nt: TGTGCCAGCAGCTTAGTATCCCAGGGAAACACCGGGGAGCTGTTTTTT
CDR3aa: CASSLVSQGNTGELFF

j_gene: TRBJ2-1
v_gene: TRBV21-1
abundance: NA
len: 18
d_gene: NA
CDR3nt: TGTGCCAGCAGCCAGGGACTAGCGGGGGGTGCCCTTAGCAATGAGCAGTTCTTC
CDR3aa: CASSQGLAGGALSNEQFF

j_gene: TRBJ1-6
v_gene: TRBV5-4
abundance: NA
len: 15
d_gene: TRBD1
CDR3nt: TGTGCCAGCAGCTTGGATAGGACAGGAAATTCACCCCTCCACTTT
CDR3aa: CASSLDRTGNSPLHF

j_gene: TRBJ1-1
v_gene: TRBV6-5
abundance: NA
len: 14
d_gene: NA
CDR3nt: TGTGCCAGCGGCTCCCCCTCTTGGCACACTGAAGCTTTCTTT
CDR3aa: CASGSPSWHTEAFF

j_gene: TRBJ1-4
v_gene: TRBV28
abundance: NA
len: 16
d_gene: NA
CDR3nt: TGTGCCAGCAGTAGCGGAGGGTCTTTAACAAGGGAAAAACTGTTTTTT
CDR3aa: CASSSGGSLTREKLFF

j_gene: TRBJ1-2
v_gene: TRBV2
abundance: NA
len: 14
d_gene: TRBD1
CDR3nt: TGTGCCAGCACCCCTATCCGGGACAGCTATGGCTACACCTTC
CDR3aa: CASTPIRDSYGYTF

j_gene: TRBJ2-7
v_gene: TRBV29-1
abundance: few
len: 11
d_gene: NA
CDR3nt: TGCAGCGCCACTGCCCCCTACGAGCAGTACTTC
CDR3aa: CSATAPYEQYF

j_gene: TRBJ1-4
v_gene: TRBV19
abundance: NA
len: 14
d_gene: NA
CDR3nt: TGTGCCAGTAGTCCGGGACAACCTAATGAAAAACTGTTTTTT
CDR3aa: CASSPGQPNEKLFF

j_gene: TRBJ2-2
v_gene: TRBV24-1
abundance: NA
len: 15
d_gene: TRBD2
CDR3nt: TGTGCCACCGCATCTAGCGGGGGGAACACCGGGGAGCTGTTTTTT
CDR3aa: CATASSGGNTGELFF

j_gene: TRBJ2-3
v_gene: TRBV7-9
abundance: once
len: 14
d_gene: NA
CDR3nt: TGTGCCAGCAGCTATGGGGGGGGCCCAGATACGCAGTATTTT
CDR3aa: CASSYGGGPDTQYF

j_gene: TRBJ1-2
v_gene: TRBV4-1
abundance: NA
len: 17
d_gene: NA
CDR3nt: TGCGCCAGCAGCCAAGACACGCGGGGTGGCTTTGGCTATGGCTACACCTTC
CDR3aa: CASSQDTRGGFGYGYTF

j_gene: TRBJ2-1
v_gene: TRBV28
abundance: NA
len: 14
d_gene: NA
CDR3nt: TGTGCCAGCAGTTTACCAGGAGGGAACAATGAGCAGTTCTTC
CDR3aa: CASSLPGGNNEQFF

j_gene: TRBJ2-7
v_gene: TRBV5-1
abundance: NA
len: 13
d_gene: NA
CDR3nt: TGCGCCAGCAGCTGGACTTCCACCTACGAGCAGTACTTC
CDR3aa: CASSWTSTYEQYF